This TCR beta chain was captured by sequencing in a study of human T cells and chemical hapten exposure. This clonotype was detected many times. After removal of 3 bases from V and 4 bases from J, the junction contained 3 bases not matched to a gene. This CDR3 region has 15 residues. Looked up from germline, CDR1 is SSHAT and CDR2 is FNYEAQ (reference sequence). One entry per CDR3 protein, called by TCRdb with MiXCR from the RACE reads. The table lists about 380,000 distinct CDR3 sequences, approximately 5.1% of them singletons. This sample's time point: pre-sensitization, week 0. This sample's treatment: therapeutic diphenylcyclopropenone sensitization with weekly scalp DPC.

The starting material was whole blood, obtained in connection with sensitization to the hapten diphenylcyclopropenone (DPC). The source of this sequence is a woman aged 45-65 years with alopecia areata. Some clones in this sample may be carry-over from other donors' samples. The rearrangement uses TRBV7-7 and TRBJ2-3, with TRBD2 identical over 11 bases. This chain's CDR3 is CASSLGLAVSDTQYF. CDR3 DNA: TGTGCCAGCAGCTTGGGACTAGCGGTGTCAGATACGCAGTATTTT.